The 7 T cell receptor beta chains below come from one sample, sequenced in a study of blood T cell repertoires in COVID-19. The protocol was immunoSEQ multiplex PCR, while the TCRdb copy is restricted to in-frame clones and leaves out a portion. The data show 150,000 to 200,000 clones, with approximately 87% seen just once and 0.88% held by the top ten. Sequencing was performed on peripheral blood. These receptors all stem from a woman aged 18-30 years who had recovered from COVID-19.

The V gene is TRBV5-5, the J gene TRBJ1-5, with 7 bases matching TRBD1. This CDR3 contains 13 residues. With 4 bases clipped from V and 2 bases from J, the junction kept 0 bases outside the gene matches. Looked up from germline, CDR1 is SGHKS and CDR2 is YYEKEE (reference sequence). The CDR3: CASSDRGNQPQHF. The CDR3 DNA reads TGTGCCAGCAGCGACAGGGGCAATCAGCCCCAGCATTTT.

In its sample, this clone was seen a few times. This chain links TRBV5-1 with TRBJ2-5, with 7 bases aligning to TRBD2. The CDR3 is 15 amino acids. CDR1 is SGHRS, CDR2 YFSETQ, per germline. V lost 0 bases and J lost 3; bases outside the gene matches: 5. Here the CDR3 DNA reads TGCGCCAGCAGCTTGGATCCAGGGAGGGAAGAGACCCAGTACTTC. Its protein product is CASSLDPGREETQYF.

The chain recombines TRBV6-2 or TRBV6-3 with TRBJ1-1; TRBD1 aligns across 8 bases. V trimming: 2 bases; J trimming: 0 bases; junction bases outside the gene matches: 11. The V gene's germline CDR1 is MNHEY and CDR2 SVGEGT. This CDR3 has 18 residues. The chain's CDR3 is CASSYRQGANRLNTEAFF. CDR3 DNA sequence: TGTGCCAGCAGTTACAGGCAGGGGGCGAATAGACTGAACACTGAAGCTTTCTTT.

This sequence joins TRBV5-1 and TRBJ2-5, with TRBD1 matching 10 bases. Per germline, CDR1 SGHRS and CDR2 YFSETQ. This CDR3 region has 16 residues. Losses at the gene ends were 8 bases for V and 4 bases for J; bases not matched to a gene: 14. The CDR3 region is CASCPGQGFGGETQYF. The CDR3 bases are TGCGCCAGTTGCCCGGGACAGGGGTTCGGAGGAGAGACCCAGTACTTC.

V gene TRBV7-3 combines with J gene TRBJ2-7, with a weak D call TRBD2 (5 bases). Germline CDR1 reads SGHTA; CDR2 reads FQGTGA. V lost 2 bases and J lost 4, with 18 bases in between. The CDR3 is 16 amino acids. The CDR3 nucleotides are TGTGCCAGCAGCTTACCTTCGGAGGTTCTCTCATACGAGCAGTACTTC. It yields the protein CASSLPSEVLSYEQYF. The full variable domain, in which reference TRBV7-3 and TRBJ2-7 provide the parts outside the CDR3, is GAGVSQTPSNKVTEKGKYVELRCDPISGHTALYWYRQSLGQGPEFLIYFQGTGAADDSGLPNDRFFAVRPEGSVSTLKIQRTERGDSAVYLCASSLPSEVLSYEQYFGPGTRLTVT.

This chain links TRBV5-6 with TRBJ1-5; D possibly corresponds to TRBD1 (5 bases). Trimming took 4 bases from V and 0 from J, leaving 17 bases between them. The CDR3 totals 17 residues. Germline-derived CDR1 and CDR2 are SGHDT and YYEEEE. In nucleotides, the CDR3 is TGTGCCAGCAGCCTCGCGGGAGGGGCCCTTAGCAATCAGCCCCAGCATTTT. This gives the protein CASSLAGGALSNQPQHF.

The CDR3: CASSVGAGVSTGELFF. The CDR3 nucleotides are TGTGCCAGCAGCGTAGGAGCGGGGGTTTCCACCGGGGAGCTGTTTTTT. This chain connects TRBV9 to TRBJ2-2; 8 bases match TRBD2. V trimming: 0 bases; J trimming: 4 bases; junction bases outside the gene matches: 5. The CDR3 is 16 amino acids. Germline CDR1 SGDLS, CDR2 YYNGEE. Complete variable domain (other parts from reference TRBV9 and TRBJ2-2): DSGVTQTPKHLITATGQRVTLRCSPRSGDLSVYWYQQSLDQGLQFLIQYYNGEERAKGNILERFSAQQFPDLHSELNLSSLELGDSALYFCASSVGAGVSTGELFFGEGSRLTVL.